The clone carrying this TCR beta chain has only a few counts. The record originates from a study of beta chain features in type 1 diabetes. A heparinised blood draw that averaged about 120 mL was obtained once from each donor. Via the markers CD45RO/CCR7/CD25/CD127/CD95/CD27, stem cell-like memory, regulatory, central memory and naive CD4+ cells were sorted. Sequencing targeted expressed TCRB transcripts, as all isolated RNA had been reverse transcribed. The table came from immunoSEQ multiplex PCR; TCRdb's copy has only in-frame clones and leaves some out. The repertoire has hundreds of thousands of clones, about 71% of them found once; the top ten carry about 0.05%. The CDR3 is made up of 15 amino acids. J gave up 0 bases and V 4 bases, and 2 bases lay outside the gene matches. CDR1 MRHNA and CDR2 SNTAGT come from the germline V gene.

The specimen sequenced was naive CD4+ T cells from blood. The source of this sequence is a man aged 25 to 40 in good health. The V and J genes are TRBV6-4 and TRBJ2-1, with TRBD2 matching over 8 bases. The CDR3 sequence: CASSALADSYNEQFF. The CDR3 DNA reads TGTGCCAGCAGTGCACTAGCGGACTCCTACAATGAGCAGTTCTTC.